The T cell receptor (beta chain) described here comes from a study of identifying expanded T cells in peripheral blood. Study results and caveats: Clone count variance between roughly 2-week samples rose with total template count.

From germline, CDR1 is LNHDA and CDR2 SQIVND (reference sequence). Trimming left V 7 bases short and J 4 bases short, with 28 bases between. The CDR3 sequence is 18 residues long. Sequencing was performed with immunoSEQ multiplex PCR; in TCRdb, only in-frame clones are kept and a portion is missing. The sample records some 100,000 clones, around 89% being singletons. On this clone: Its cognate antigen is unknown.

The receptor was derived from a person between 18 and 75 years old in good health. J is TRBJ1-2 and V is TRBV19; D ambiguous. Sequencing was performed on blood. Here the CDR3 reads CASIASGQAIFAGYGYTF. The CDR3 DNA is TGTGCCAGTATCGCTTCCGGGCAGGCCATCTTTGCAGGCTATGGCTACACCTTC.